Listed below are T cell receptor beta chains from one sample, sequenced in a study of T cell responses to AZD1222 COVID-19 vaccine. Method: immunoSEQ multiplex PCR; TCRdb's copy keeps in-frame clones and lacks some. The table lists some 180,000 clones, 80% to 95% of them singletons. The sample here was peripheral blood, taken 28 days after the second AZD1222 dose. These receptor sequences come from an adult who received the AZD1222 COVID-19 vaccine. CDR3s include the opening cysteine and the closing phenylalanine or tryptophan. Each record gives: CDR3 DNA, CDR3 protein, J gene, D gene, V gene, clone size. A D gene is named only where the DNA matches it firmly. Clone sizes are given selectively: once, few, many, or a class where the clone is expanded.

TGTGCCAGTAGTGAACTAGCGGCCCGCACAGATACGCAGTATTTT | CASSELAARTDTQYF | TRBJ2-3 | TRBD2 | TRBV19 | few
TGTGCCAGCAGTACCGGGACAGGGCCTTATTCACCCCTCCACTTT | CASSTGTGPYSPLHF | TRBJ1-6 | TRBD1 | TRBV6-5 | few
TGTGCCAGCAGTCACCTTCCTGACACTGAAGCTTTCTTT | CASSHLPDTEAFF | TRBJ1-1 | - | TRBV6-5 | -
TGTGCCAGCAGTCCCCGGACCGGGAGCTCTGGGGCCAACGTCCTGACTTTC | CASSPRTGSSGANVLTF | TRBJ2-6 | - | TRBV6-6 | once
TGTGCCAGTAGTCAGGGTGGCGGCACAGATACGCAGTATTTT | CASSQGGGTDTQYF | TRBJ2-3 | - | TRBV27 | -
TGTGCCAGCTCACCACAGGGACAGTTGAACACTGAAGCTTTCTTT | CASSPQGQLNTEAFF | TRBJ1-1 | TRBD1 | TRBV18 | -
TGTGCCAGCAGCTTGTTTGACAGCTCCAACAATGAGCAGTTCTTC | CASSLFDSSNNEQFF | TRBJ2-1 | - | TRBV5-4 | -
TGTGCCAGCAGCGTTCCAGGGAGCTCTGGGGCCAACGTCCTGACTTTC | CASSVPGSSGANVLTF | TRBJ2-6 | - | TRBV5-5 | -
TGTGCCAGCAGCGTAGGCTCCCGGACAGGGGCCTACGAGCAGTACTTC | CASSVGSRTGAYEQYF | TRBJ2-7 | TRBD1 | TRBV9 | -
TGCGCCAGCAGCTTGGCCCTAGGGGAAACGATTCAGTACTTC | CASSLALGETIQYF | TRBJ2-4 | - | TRBV5-1 | -
TGTGCCAGCAGCTCACAAACAGGGGGCGACTATGGCTACACCTTC | CASSSQTGGDYGYTF | TRBJ1-2 | TRBD1 | TRBV19 | -
TGTGCCAGCAGTGAATTCGGCAGCGGTCAGCCCCAGCATTTT | CASSEFGSGQPQHF | TRBJ1-5 | - | TRBV25-1 | -
TGCGCCAGCAGACGCGCCGACCGGGACGCCAATGAGCAGTTCTTC | CASRRADRDANEQFF | TRBJ2-1 | - | TRBV4-1 | -
TGTGCCAGCAGCAAAGCAGGGATGAGGATGGGGGGCTACACCTTC | CASSKAGMRMGGYTF | TRBJ1-2 | - | TRBV21-1 | -
TGTGCCAGTAAGGACCAGGGGGGTATTAATCAGCCCCAGCATTTT | CASKDQGGINQPQHF | TRBJ1-5 | TRBD1 | TRBV19 | -
TGCAGCGCACCGGGACAGGGCTCAGGAGTATCAGATACGCAGTATTTT | CSAPGQGSGVSDTQYF | TRBJ2-3 | TRBD1 | TRBV29-1 | -
TGTGCCAGCAGCTTATCCAGGTTCGAGGGTCCCTATGGCTACACCTTC | CASSLSRFEGPYGYTF | TRBJ1-2 | - | TRBV7-8 | -
TGTGCCTGGAGTACAGGGATTTTGAACACTGAAGCTTTCTTT | CAWSTGILNTEAFF | TRBJ1-1 | - | TRBV30 | -
TGTGCCAGCAGCTTGCAACTAGCGGGAGGTTACGAGCAGTACTTC | CASSLQLAGGYEQYF | TRBJ2-7 | TRBD2 | TRBV7-2 | -
TGTGCCAGCAGTTACGGGACAGATCACTACGAGCAGTACTTC | CASSYGTDHYEQYF | TRBJ2-7 | TRBD1 | TRBV6-5 | -
TGCAGCGTGGCAGACACGGGCAATGAGCAGTTCTTC | CSVADTGNEQFF | TRBJ2-1 | - | TRBV29-1 | -
TGCGCCAGCAGCCCAGGACAGGCCAGAGGAGGCTACACCTTC | CASSPGQARGGYTF | TRBJ1-2 | TRBD1 | TRBV5-1 | -
TGTGCCAGCAGTTCGAATTTCCAGGGATATGAGCAGTTCTTC | CASSSNFQGYEQFF | TRBJ2-1 | - | TRBV2 | few
TGTGCCAGCAGCTTAAGGACTAGCTCCTACAATGAGCAGTTCTTC | CASSLRTSSYNEQFF | TRBJ2-1 | TRBD2 | TRBV11-2 | -
TGTGCCTGGAGTACCCTAGCGGGGGGGAATCTGTACTTC | CAWSTLAGGNLYF | TRBJ2-7 | TRBD2 | TRBV30 | -
TGTGCCAGCAGCTTAAGGGGACTAGCGGGGGGACCTAGCACAGATACGCAGTATTTT | CASSLRGLAGGPSTDTQYF | TRBJ2-3 | TRBD2 | TRBV7-2 | -
TGTGCCAGCAGCCCGGGAGCCATCAGATCCGGGGAGCTGTTTTTT | CASSPGAIRSGELFF | TRBJ2-2 | - | TRBV7-2 | -
TGTGCCAGCAGCTTAGGCTCTAGCGGGAGGGCCGGAGAGACCCAGTACTTC | CASSLGSSGRAGETQYF | TRBJ2-5 | TRBD2 | TRBV7-2 | once
TGCGCCAGCAGCCTCTACCAGACTAGCGAAGACTACGAGCAGTACTTC | CASSLYQTSEDYEQYF | TRBJ2-7 | TRBD2 | TRBV4-1 | -
TGTGCCAGCTCACCAAGGGCGGGAGCAGATACGCAGTATTTT | CASSPRAGADTQYF | TRBJ2-3 | TRBD2 | TRBV18 | few
TGTGCCAGCAGCCAAGGCTCCAGGGGAGCTGGAAACACCATATATTTT | CASSQGSRGAGNTIYF | TRBJ1-3 | - | TRBV3-1/TRBV3-2 | -
TGTGCCAGCAGCTCTGGGGCCATCAATCAGCCCCAGCATTTT | CASSSGAINQPQHF | TRBJ1-5 | - | TRBV7-8 | -
TGTGCAAGTCGCTCCCCAGGTGATCAGCCCCAGCATTTT | CASRSPGDQPQHF | TRBJ1-5 | - | TRBV12-2 | once
TGTGCCAGCAGCTTCCCCCGGGCGGGGGGGGAAAAACTGTTTTTT | CASSFPRAGGEKLFF | TRBJ1-4 | - | TRBV7-3 | -
TGTGCCAGCAGCGTCATCAGGGGAGGAGAGACCCAGTACTTC | CASSVIRGGETQYF | TRBJ2-5 | - | TRBV11-2 | -
TGTGCCAGCAGCCCGGGGGGGACGGGCAAGTCCTACGAGCAGTACTTC | CASSPGGTGKSYEQYF | TRBJ2-7 | TRBD2 | TRBV7-2 | -
TGTGCCAGCAGCTTGGCGTTCGGGACATTTGGCTACACCTTC | CASSLAFGTFGYTF | TRBJ1-2 | - | TRBV5-4 | -
TGTGCCAGCAGCGTAGCCCAGACAGCGAGCGAGCAGTACTTC | CASSVAQTASEQYF | TRBJ2-7 | - | TRBV9 | -
TGTGCCACCAGCAGAGATTTCCCGTGGAGCAATCAGCCCCAGCATTTT | CATSRDFPWSNQPQHF | TRBJ1-5 | - | TRBV15 | -
TGTGCCAGCAGCCCGGGGTCGGGATTTAGCAATCAGCCCCAGCATTTT | CASSPGSGFSNQPQHF | TRBJ1-5 | - | TRBV7-9 | -
TGTGCCAGCAGCTTCCGACAGCATAATTCACCCCTCCACTTT | CASSFRQHNSPLHF | TRBJ1-6 | - | TRBV7-8 | -
TGTGCCAGCAGTTACAGGGGAAGGTTGAGAGATTACGAGCAGTACTTC | CASSYRGRLRDYEQYF | TRBJ2-7 | - | TRBV6-2/TRBV6-3 | -
TGCAGCGATTTCCCGGGACAAGGCTATGGCTACACCTTC | CSDFPGQGYGYTF | TRBJ1-2 | - | TRBV29-1 | -
TGTGCTAGTGCCGAGACAGGAGTAAGCTCCTACAATGAGCAGTTCTTC | CASAETGVSSYNEQFF | TRBJ2-1 | - | TRBV12-5 | few
TGTGCCAGCAGGCAAAGATTCTATGGCTACACCTTC | CASRQRFYGYTF | TRBJ1-2 | - | TRBV2 | -
TGTGCCAGCAGCCCGGACAGGGGAATCTACGAGCAGTACTTC | CASSPDRGIYEQYF | TRBJ2-7 | TRBD1 | TRBV7-8 | -
TGTGCCAGCAGTTTCAGACTGGACAGGGCCGCCGAGCAGTACTTC | CASSFRLDRAAEQYF | TRBJ2-7 | TRBD1 | TRBV6-5 | -
TGTGCCAGCAGTTTATGGACGGGCGGCTACACCTTC | CASSLWTGGYTF | TRBJ1-2 | - | TRBV28 | -
TGTGCCAGCAGCTCTCCGGGGTCCTCCTATAATTCACCCCTCCACTTT | CASSSPGSSYNSPLHF | TRBJ1-6 | - | TRBV11-2 | once
TGTGCCAGCAGCCCCACGGGAGTAGGGACCGGGGAGCTGTTTTTT | CASSPTGVGTGELFF | TRBJ2-2 | - | TRBV11-2 | -
TGTGCCGTTGGACAGGGCGGCAATCAGCCCCAGCATTTT | CAVGQGGNQPQHF | TRBJ1-5 | TRBD1 | TRBV10-3 | -
TGTGCCAGCAGCGGTGACAGCAACACCATATATTTT | CASSGDSNTIYF | TRBJ1-3 | - | TRBV3-1/TRBV3-2 | once
TGTGCCAGTAGTATGAGTATTCTGTACGAGCAGTACTTC | CASSMSILYEQYF | TRBJ2-7 | - | TRBV19 | -
TGTGCCAGTAGTTCCCTGGATTTCACAGATACGCAGTATTTT | CASSSLDFTDTQYF | TRBJ2-3 | - | TRBV19 | -
TGTGCCAGCCGGGGACCGATCCTTAGCTCCTATAATTCACCCCTCCACTTT | CASRGPILSSYNSPLHF | TRBJ1-6 | - | TRBV7-2 | -
TGTGCCACCAGCAGAGTGCGGACAGGACAGAGGCAGTACTTC | CATSRVRTGQRQYF | TRBJ2-7 | TRBD1 | TRBV15 | -
TGTGCCAGTAGTTTTCACTTGAGGGCTGAAGCTTTCTTT | CASSFHLRAEAFF | TRBJ1-1 | - | TRBV19 | once
TGTGCCAGCAGTTTAAACGGTGGAGACACTGAAGCTTTCTTT | CASSLNGGDTEAFF | TRBJ1-1 | - | TRBV27 | -
TGTGCCACCAGTGACCCTGGGACAGTACAGTACTTC | CATSDPGTVQYF | TRBJ2-7 | TRBD1 | TRBV24-1 | -
TGTGCCAGCAGTCCCCAAACAGGGGGTAGTCAGTTCTTC | CASSPQTGGSQFF | TRBJ2-1 | TRBD1 | TRBV6-5 | -